The 20 T cell receptor beta chains reported below all come from one sample, sequenced in a study of blood T cell repertoires in COVID-19. Profiling relied on immunoSEQ multiplex PCR, and the TCRdb table lists in-frame clones only, not all of them. Here the sample spans 250,000 to 300,000 clones, 80% to 85% being singletons. What was sequenced was peripheral blood. Receptor source: a man aged 55 to 70 with acute or convalescent COVID-19.

This CDR3 reads CASSAGQGAREQYF. The CDR3 bases are TGTGCCAGTAGCGCGGGACAGGGGGCTCGAGAGCAGTACTTC. This chain joins TRBV19 and TRBJ2-7; 12 bases map to TRBD1. CDR1 is LNHDA, CDR2 SQIVND, per germline (reference sequence). The CDR3 extends over 14 amino acids. J was trimmed by 7 bases and V by 6 bases; bases with no gene match: 7.

The chain recombines TRBV15 with TRBJ2-7; 7 positions agree with TRBD1. J lost 3 bases, V lost 2 bases, and 1 base had no gene match. The CDR3 is 13 residues long. CDR1 LNHNV and CDR2 YYDKDF come from the germline V gene (reference sequence). CDR3 bases: TGTGCCACCAGCAGACAGGGGGACTACGAGCAGTACTTC. This translates into CATSRQGDYEQYF.

V usage is TRBV6-1 and J usage is TRBJ2-1; D gene ambiguous. Germline values: CDR1 MNHNS, CDR2 SASEGT. This CDR3 spans 17 amino acids. Trimming removed 1 base at V and 2 bases at J, with 15 bases between. The CDR3 sequence is CASSEVVAPRPYNEQFF. The DNA for the CDR3 is TGTGCCAGCAGTGAAGTCGTAGCTCCCCGCCCCTACAATGAGCAGTTCTTC.

The chain recombines TRBV5-1 with TRBJ2-2, with TRBD2 identical over 12 bases. This CDR3 is built from 14 residues. Germline V lookup: CDR1 SGHRS, CDR2 YFSETQ. The trim removed 5 bases at V and 4 bases at J, leaving 0 bases unmatched. This CDR3 reads CASRGLAGTGELFF. For the CDR3, the DNA is TGCGCCAGCAGGGGACTAGCGGGCACCGGGGAGCTGTTTTTT.

V gene TRBV4-2 combines with J gene TRBJ2-2, with D possibly matching TRBD1 (6 bases). Germline V CDR1 and CDR2: LGHNA, YNFKEQ. Trimming pared 0 bases from V and 4 bases from J, leaving 15 bases between. The CDR3 has 17 residues. The CDR3 DNA reads as TGTGCCAGCAGCCAAGAAGCACAGGGTGGTACCACCGGGGAGCTGTTTTTT. Translation gives CASSQEAQGGTTGELFF.

This clone was seen only a few times. Other nucleotide sequences in the sample specify the same CDR3. The rearrangement joins TRBV27 to TRBJ1-2, with D unresolved. Trimming removed 6 bases at V and 2 bases at J, with 10 bases between. In germline, CDR1 is MNHEY, CDR2 SMNVEV (reference sequence). This CDR3 is 13 amino acids long. In DNA, the CDR3 is TGTGCCAGCAGCCTCCGGGGAAACTATGGCTACACCTTC. This codes for CASSLRGNYGYTF.

Notes on this clone: At one of its ends the junction is not consistent with the germline gene, which may arise from a read error. The chain carries TRBV7-7 and TRBJ2-1; 9 nucleotides align to TRBD2. The V gene's germline CDR1 is SSHAT and CDR2 FNYEAQ (reference sequence). This CDR3 is 17 amino acids long. CDR3 sequence (DNA): TGTGCTAGCAGCAAGTTAGCGGGGGTACTCCGCCACAATGAGCAGTTCTTC. Translation: CASSKLAGVLRHNEQFF.

Note on this clone: This CDR3 is also generated by other DNA sequences in the sample. This chain links TRBV18 with TRBJ2-7; 8 nucleotides align to TRBD1. This CDR3 comprises 14 residues. J lost 2 bases, V lost 3 bases, and 3 bases had no gene match. CDR1 is KGHSH, CDR2 LQKENI, per germline. The CDR3 nucleotides read TGTGCCAGCTCACCTGGGACAGGAGCCTACGAGCAGTACTTC. As protein: CASSPGTGAYEQYF.

This chain uses TRBV27 with TRBJ1-2; D not resolved. There are 13 residues in the CDR3. Germline V gene lookup returns CDR1 MNHEY and CDR2 SMNVEV (reference sequence). Trimming took off 7 bases at V and 8 bases at J, with 17 bases between the two ends. The CDR3: CASTTRGGKGYTF. The CDR3 DNA reads TGTGCCAGCACTACCCGCGGAGGGAAAGGCTACACCTTC.

This clone was seen a few times. The chain recombines TRBV7-3 with TRBJ2-2; 11 nucleotides align to TRBD2. Trimming removed 1 base from V and 6 bases from J; junction bases left unmatched: 7. CDR1 and CDR2 from the germline V gene are SGHTA and FQGTGA. The CDR3 is made up of 17 amino acids. CDR3: CASSLMGLAGGSGELFF. The CDR3 DNA reads as TGTGCCAGCAGCTTAATGGGGCTAGCGGGAGGTTCCGGGGAGCTGTTTTTT.

This clone was observed a single time. This chain links TRBV11-3 with TRBJ2-5; tentatively, D is TRBD1 (6 bases). CDR1 and CDR2 from the germline V gene are SGHNT and YENEEA. Trimming shortened V by 5 bases and J by 4 bases, and 20 bases separated the two germline ends. The CDR3 consists of 16 residues. In DNA, the CDR3 is TGTGCCAGCAGCCAACGGACAGAAGGGTATGGAGAGACCCAGTACTTC. It is translated as CASSQRTEGYGETQYF.

V usage is TRBV5-1 and J usage is TRBJ2-4, with 11 bases aligning to TRBD2. This CDR3 comprises 16 residues. The germline gives CDR1 SGHRS, CDR2 YFSETQ. The V segment lost 3 bases and the J segment 4 bases; nucleotides outside the gene matches: 6. DNA of the CDR3: TGCGCCAGCAGCTATCCCTTAGCGGGAGGGAAAAACATTCAGTACTTC. Its translation: CASSYPLAGGKNIQYF.

The chain recombines TRBV29-1 with TRBJ2-1; no clear D gene. The germline V and J ends were trimmed by 7 bases and 6 bases, with 16 bases remaining between them. In germline, CDR1 is SQVTM, CDR2 ANQGSEA. The CDR3 consists of 13 residues. The DNA of the CDR3 is TGCAGCGCTACCCCTGGGCAAGCCAATGAGCAGTTCTTC. Translating gives CSATPGQANEQFF.

The chain recombines TRBV19 with TRBJ1-2; D is perhaps TRBD1 (6 bases). The CDR3 is made up of 12 amino acids. The V gene's germline CDR1 is LNHDA and CDR2 SQIVND (reference sequence). Between the trimmed V and J ends, which lost 7 bases and 8 bases, there was a span of 14 bases. The CDR3 reads CASNTGGGGYTF. CDR3 coding DNA: TGTGCCAGTAACACTGGGGGCGGCGGCTACACCTTC.

This rearrangement joins TRBV27 to TRBJ2-2; TRBD1 aligns across 7 bases. This CDR3 spans 16 amino acids. V was pared by 4 bases and J by 4 bases, with 9 bases of the junction left unmatched. Germline CDR1 MNHEY, CDR2 SMNVEV (reference sequence). The CDR3 spells CASSSKGASLTGELFF. CDR3 DNA: TGTGCCAGCAGTTCCAAGGGGGCTAGCCTCACCGGGGAGCTGTTTTTT.

The V call is TRBV5-1, the J call TRBJ2-5, with a possible D match to TRBD2 (6 bases). CDR3 length equals 13 residues. Trimming left V 5 bases short and J 2 bases short, with 10 bases between. The germline CDR1 and CDR2 sequences are SGHRS and YFSETQ. The CDR3 coding sequence is TGCGCCAGCAGTCTGGGGGGACAAGAGACCCAGTACTTC. The encoded protein is CASSLGGQETQYF.

The chain recombines TRBV12-3 or TRBV12-4 with TRBJ2-1, with TRBD2 identical over 7 bases. V was pared by 11 bases and J by 13 bases, with 14 bases of the junction left unmatched. The CDR3 contains 12 residues. CDR3 in DNA: TGTGCCGCGGCCAAGGAATCGGGACTACAGTTCTTC. As protein: CAAAKESGLQFF.

This chain connects TRBV5-1 to TRBJ2-1; D may be TRBD2 (6 bases). Trimming cost V 5 bases and J 6 bases, with 18 bases left between them. Germline V lookup: CDR1 SGHRS, CDR2 YFSETQ. The CDR3 length is 15 residues. The DNA of the CDR3 is TGCGCCAGCAGGGCTAGACTAGATGGGGGCAATGAGCAGTTCTTC. Translated: CASRARLDGGNEQFF.

The chain joins TRBV3-1 (or the pseudogene TRBV3-2) to TRBJ2-7; TRBD2 matches 10 bases. The CDR3 is 15 amino acids. J was trimmed by 4 bases and V by 2 bases; bases with no gene match: 5. Per germline, CDR1 LGHDT and CDR2 YNNKEL (reference sequence). The CDR3 is CASSQIAGGPYEQYF. The CDR3 DNA is TGTGCCAGCAGCCAAATAGCGGGAGGACCTTACGAGCAGTACTTC.

J is TRBJ2-7 and V is TRBV5-4, with 10 positions matching TRBD1. The CDR3 has 14 amino acids. Trimming removed 7 bases from V and 2 bases from J; junction bases left unmatched: 6. Germline V gene data show CDR1 as SGHNT and CDR2 as YYREEE (reference sequence). CDR3 bases: TGTGCCAGCGGCACCGGGACAGGGGCCTACGAGCAGTACTTC. Protein: CASGTGTGAYEQYF.